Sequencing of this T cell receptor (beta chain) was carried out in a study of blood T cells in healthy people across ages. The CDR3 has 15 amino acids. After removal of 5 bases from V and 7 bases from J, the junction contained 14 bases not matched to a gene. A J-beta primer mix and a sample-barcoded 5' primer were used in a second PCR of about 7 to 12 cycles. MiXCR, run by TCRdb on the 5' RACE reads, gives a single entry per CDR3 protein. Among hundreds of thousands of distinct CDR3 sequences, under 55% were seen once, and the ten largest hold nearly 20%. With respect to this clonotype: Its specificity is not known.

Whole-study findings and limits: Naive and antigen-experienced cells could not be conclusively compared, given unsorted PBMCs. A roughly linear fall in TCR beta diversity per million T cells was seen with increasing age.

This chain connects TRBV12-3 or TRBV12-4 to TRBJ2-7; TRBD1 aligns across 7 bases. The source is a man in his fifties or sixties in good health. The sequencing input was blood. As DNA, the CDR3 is TGTGCCAGCAGTACAATGGACAGGACCCTCGGGGAGCAGTACTTC. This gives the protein CASSTMDRTLGEQYF.